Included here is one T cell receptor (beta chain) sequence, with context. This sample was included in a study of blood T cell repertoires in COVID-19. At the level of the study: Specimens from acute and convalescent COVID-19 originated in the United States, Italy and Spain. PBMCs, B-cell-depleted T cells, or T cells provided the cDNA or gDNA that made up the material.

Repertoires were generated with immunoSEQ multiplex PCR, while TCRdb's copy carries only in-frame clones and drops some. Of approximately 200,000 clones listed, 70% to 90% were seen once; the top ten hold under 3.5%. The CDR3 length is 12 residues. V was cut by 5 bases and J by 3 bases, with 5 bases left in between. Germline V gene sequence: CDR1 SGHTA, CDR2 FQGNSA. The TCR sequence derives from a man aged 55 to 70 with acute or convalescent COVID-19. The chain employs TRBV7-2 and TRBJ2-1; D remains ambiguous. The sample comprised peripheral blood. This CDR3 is CASSNLYNEQFF. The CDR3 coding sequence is TGTGCCAGCAGCAATCTCTACAATGAGCAGTTCTTC.